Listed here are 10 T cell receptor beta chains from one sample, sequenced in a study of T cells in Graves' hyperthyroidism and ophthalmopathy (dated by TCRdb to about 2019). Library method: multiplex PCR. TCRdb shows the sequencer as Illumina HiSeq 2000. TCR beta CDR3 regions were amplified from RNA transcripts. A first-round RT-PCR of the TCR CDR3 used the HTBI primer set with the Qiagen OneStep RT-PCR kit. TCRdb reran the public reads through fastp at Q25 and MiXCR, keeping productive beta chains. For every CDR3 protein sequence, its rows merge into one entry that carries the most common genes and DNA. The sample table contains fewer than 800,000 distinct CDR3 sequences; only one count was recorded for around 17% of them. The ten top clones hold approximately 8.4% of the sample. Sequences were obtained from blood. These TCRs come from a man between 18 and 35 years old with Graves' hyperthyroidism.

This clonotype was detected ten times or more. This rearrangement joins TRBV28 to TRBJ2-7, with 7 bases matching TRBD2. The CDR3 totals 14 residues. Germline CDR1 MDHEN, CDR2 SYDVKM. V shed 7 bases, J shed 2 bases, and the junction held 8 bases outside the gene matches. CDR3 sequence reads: CASTLRLAAYEQYF. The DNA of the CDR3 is TGTGCCAGCACCTTAAGGCTAGCGGCCTACGAGCAGTACTTC.

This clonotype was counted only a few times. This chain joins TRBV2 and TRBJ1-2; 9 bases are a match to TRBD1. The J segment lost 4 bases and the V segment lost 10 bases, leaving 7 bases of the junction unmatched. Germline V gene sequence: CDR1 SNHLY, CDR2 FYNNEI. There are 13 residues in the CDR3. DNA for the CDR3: TGTGCCATCCCGGGACAGGGCGGCTATGGCTACACCTTC. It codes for CAIPGQGGYGYTF.

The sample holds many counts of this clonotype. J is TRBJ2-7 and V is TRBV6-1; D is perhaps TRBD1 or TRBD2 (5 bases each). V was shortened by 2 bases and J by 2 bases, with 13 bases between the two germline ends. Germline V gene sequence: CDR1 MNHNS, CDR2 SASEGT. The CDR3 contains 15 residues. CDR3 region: CASSERGQGPYEQYF. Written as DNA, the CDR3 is TGTGCCAGCAGTGAACGAGGGCAGGGCCCCTACGAGCAGTACTTC.

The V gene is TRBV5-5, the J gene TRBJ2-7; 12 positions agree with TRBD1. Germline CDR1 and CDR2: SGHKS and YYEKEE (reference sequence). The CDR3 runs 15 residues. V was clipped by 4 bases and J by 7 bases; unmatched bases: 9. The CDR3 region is CASSRPGQGAGEQYF. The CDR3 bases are TGTGCCAGCAGCAGGCCGGGACAGGGGGCAGGGGAGCAGTACTTC.

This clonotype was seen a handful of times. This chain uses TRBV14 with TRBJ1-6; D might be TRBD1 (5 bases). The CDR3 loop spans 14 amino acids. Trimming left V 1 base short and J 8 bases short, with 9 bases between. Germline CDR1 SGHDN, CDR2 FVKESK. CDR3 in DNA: TGTGCCAGCAGCCAAGGCGGGGGTTATTCACCCCTCCACTTT. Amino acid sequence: CASSQGGGYSPLHF.

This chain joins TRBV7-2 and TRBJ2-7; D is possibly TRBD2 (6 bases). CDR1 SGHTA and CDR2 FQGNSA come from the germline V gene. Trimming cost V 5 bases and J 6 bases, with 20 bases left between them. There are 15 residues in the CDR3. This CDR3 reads CASSQWVTSGSEQYF. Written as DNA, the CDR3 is TGTGCCAGCAGCCAGTGGGTGACTAGTGGGTCCGAGCAGTACTTC.

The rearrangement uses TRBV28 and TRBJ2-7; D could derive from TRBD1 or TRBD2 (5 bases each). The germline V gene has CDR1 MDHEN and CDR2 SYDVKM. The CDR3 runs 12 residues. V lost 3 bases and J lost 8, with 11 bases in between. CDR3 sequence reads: CASSLSPGQQYF. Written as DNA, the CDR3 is TGTGCCAGCAGTTTGTCCCCGGGGCAGCAGTACTTC.

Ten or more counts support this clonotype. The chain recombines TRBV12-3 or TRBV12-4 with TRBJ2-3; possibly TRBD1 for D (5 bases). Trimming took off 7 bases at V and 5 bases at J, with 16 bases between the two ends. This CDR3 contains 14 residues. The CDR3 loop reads CASTYTNRGDTQYF. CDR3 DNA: TGTGCCAGCACGTACACGAATAGGGGAGATACGCAGTATTTT.

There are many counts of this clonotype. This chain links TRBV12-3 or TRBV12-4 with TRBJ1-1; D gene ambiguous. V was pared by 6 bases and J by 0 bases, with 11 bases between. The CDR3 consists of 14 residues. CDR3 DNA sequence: TGTGCCAGCAGCCCAATCCGGGTGAACACTGAAGCTTTCTTT. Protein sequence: CASSPIRVNTEAFF.

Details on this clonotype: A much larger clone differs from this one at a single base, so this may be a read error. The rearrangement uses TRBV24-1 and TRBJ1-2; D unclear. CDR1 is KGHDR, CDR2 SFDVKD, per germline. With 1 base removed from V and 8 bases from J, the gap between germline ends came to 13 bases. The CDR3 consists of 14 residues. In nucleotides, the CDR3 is TGTGCCACCAGTGATTTTCCCGCGGACGGCGGCTACACCTTC. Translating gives CATSDFPADGGYTF.